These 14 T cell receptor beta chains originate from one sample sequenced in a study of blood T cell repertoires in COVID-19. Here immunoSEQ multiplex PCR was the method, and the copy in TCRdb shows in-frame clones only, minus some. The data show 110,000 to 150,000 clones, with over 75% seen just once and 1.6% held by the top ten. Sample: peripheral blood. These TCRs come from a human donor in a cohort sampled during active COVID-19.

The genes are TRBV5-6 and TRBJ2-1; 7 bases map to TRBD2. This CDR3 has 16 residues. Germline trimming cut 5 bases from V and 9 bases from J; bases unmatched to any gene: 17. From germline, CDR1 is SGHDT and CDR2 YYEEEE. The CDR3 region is CASRKKGGSKGGEQFF. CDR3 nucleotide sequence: TGTGCCAGCAGAAAAAAGGGCGGGAGTAAGGGCGGTGAGCAGTTCTTC.

The CDR3 sequence is CASSPGQGYEYEQYF. DNA of the CDR3: TGTGCCAGCAGCCCGGGACAGGGGTATGAATACGAGCAGTACTTC. The rearrangement uses TRBV5-4 and TRBJ2-7; 10 bases are a match to TRBD1. V lost 4 bases to trimming and J lost 4 bases; unmatched junction nucleotides: 8. The germline CDR1 and CDR2 sequences are SGHNT and YYREEE (reference sequence). The CDR3 runs 15 residues.

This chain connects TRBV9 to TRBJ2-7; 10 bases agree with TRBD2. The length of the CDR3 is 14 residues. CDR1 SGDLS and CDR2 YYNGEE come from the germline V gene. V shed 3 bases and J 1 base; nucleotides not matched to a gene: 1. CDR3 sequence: CASSAGLASYEQYF. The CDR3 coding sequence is TGTGCCAGCAGCGCGGGACTAGCGTCCTACGAGCAGTACTTC. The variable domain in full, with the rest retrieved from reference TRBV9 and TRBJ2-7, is DSGVTQTPKHLITATGQRVTLRCSPRSGDLSVYWYQQSLDQGLQFLIQYYNGEERAKGNILERFSAQQFPDLHSELNLSSLELGDSALYFCASSAGLASYEQYFGPGTRLTVT.

The CDR3 DNA reads TGTGCCAGCAGGGGGACAGGGGTTTCACCCCTCCACTTT. Translated, it gives CASRGTGVSPLHF. This chain links TRBV2 with TRBJ1-6, with 10 bases matching TRBD1. The germline V gene encodes CDR1 SNHLY and CDR2 FYNNEI. J was trimmed by 9 bases and V by 6 bases; bases with no gene match: 2. The CDR3 consists of 13 residues.

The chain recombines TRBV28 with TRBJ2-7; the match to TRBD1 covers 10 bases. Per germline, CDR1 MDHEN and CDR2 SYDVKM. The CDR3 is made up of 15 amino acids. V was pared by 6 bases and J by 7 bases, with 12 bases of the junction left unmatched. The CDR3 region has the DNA TGTGCCAGCAGCCAAGCCGGGACAGGGGTTTGGGAGCAGTACTTC. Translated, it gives CASSQAGTGVWEQYF.

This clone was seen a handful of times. The CDR3 loop reads CASSQGMEGGWAYEQYF. CDR3 DNA: TGCGCCAGCAGCCAAGGGATGGAGGGAGGCTGGGCCTACGAGCAGTACTTC. V and J are TRBV4-3 and TRBJ2-7; TRBD2 is a possible D gene (6 bases). Trimming removed 1 base at V and 2 bases at J, with 18 bases between. The CDR3 contains 17 residues. The germline V gene encodes CDR1 LGHNA and CDR2 YSLEER.

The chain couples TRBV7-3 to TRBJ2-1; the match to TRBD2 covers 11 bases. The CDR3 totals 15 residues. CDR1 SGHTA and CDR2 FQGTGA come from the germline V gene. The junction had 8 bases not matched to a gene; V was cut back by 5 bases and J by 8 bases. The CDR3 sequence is CASSVLAGVIDEQFF. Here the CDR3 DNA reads TGTGCCAGCAGCGTACTAGCGGGAGTGATCGATGAGCAGTTCTTC.

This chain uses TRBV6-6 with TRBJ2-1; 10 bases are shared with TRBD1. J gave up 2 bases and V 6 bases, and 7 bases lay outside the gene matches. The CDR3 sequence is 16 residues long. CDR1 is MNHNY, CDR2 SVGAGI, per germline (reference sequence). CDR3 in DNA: TGTGCCAGCAGGCCCGACGGGACAGGGGCCTACAATGAGCAGTTCTTC. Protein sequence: CASRPDGTGAYNEQFF.

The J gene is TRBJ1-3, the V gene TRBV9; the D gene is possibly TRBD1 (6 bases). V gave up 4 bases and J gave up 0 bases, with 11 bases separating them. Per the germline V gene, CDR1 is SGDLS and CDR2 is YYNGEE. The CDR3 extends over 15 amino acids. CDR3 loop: CASSIRQDSGNTIYF. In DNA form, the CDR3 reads TGTGCCAGCAGCATCAGACAGGACTCTGGAAACACCATATATTTT.

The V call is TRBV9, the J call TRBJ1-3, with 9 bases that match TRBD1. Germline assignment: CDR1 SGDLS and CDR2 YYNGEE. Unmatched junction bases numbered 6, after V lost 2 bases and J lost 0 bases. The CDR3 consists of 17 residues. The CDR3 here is CASSVIGTGLSGNTIYF. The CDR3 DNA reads TGTGCCAGCAGCGTCATTGGGACAGGGCTCTCTGGAAACACCATATATTTT.

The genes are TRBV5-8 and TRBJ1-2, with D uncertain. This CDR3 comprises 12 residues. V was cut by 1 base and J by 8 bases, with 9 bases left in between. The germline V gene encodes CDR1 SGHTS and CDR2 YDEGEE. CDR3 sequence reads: CASSLSMRGYTF. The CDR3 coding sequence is TGTGCCAGCAGCTTGTCTATGCGGGGCTACACCTTC.

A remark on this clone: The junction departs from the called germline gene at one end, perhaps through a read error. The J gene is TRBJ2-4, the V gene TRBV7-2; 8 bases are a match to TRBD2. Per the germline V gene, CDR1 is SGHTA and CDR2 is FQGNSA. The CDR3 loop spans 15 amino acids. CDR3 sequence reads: CASSLAGLAKNIQYF. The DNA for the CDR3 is TGTGCCAGCAGCCTAGCGGGCCTAGCCAAAAACATTCAGTACTTC. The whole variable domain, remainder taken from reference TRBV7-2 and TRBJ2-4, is GAGVSQSPSNKVTEKGKDVELRCDPISGHTALYWYRQSLGQGLEFLIYFQGNSAPDKSGLPSDRFSAERTGGSVSTLTIQRTQQEDSAVYLCASSLAGLAKNIQYFGAGTRLSVL.

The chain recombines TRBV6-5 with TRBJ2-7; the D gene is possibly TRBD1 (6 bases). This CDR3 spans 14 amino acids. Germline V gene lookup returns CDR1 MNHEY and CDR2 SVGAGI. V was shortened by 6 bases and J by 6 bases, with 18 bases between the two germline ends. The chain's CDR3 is CASSRGRDTPEQYF. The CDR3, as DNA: TGTGCCAGCAGCCGTGGACGGGACACACCCGAGCAGTACTTC.

DNA of the CDR3: TGTGCCAGCAGCCCATTAGCGGCCCGAGGGGAGCAGTACTTC. It codes for CASSPLAARGEQYF. The V gene is TRBV11-1, the J gene TRBJ2-7, with a possible D match to TRBD2 (6 bases). This CDR3 has 14 residues. Germline V lookup: CDR1 SGHAT, CDR2 FQDESV (reference sequence). V was cut by 5 bases and J by 7 bases, with 18 bases left in between.